The source of this T cell receptor beta chain is a study of T cell clonotyping in hematopoietic cell transplantation. Study-wide background: Recipients' pretransplant samples followed cytoreduction.

Of note for this clone: Its antigen is not identified.

The time point denotes: recipient sample about 28 days before transplant, after cytoreduction. Recipients were bled about 28 days pretransplant and at posttransplant days 30, 100, 180. Generated by immunoSEQ multiplex PCR, the TCRdb table keeps only in-frame clones and is missing some. The sample yields around 9,100 clones, around 80% seen once. CDR1 and CDR2 (germline): SGDLS, YYNGEE. Trimming removed 6 bases from V and 2 bases from J; junction bases left unmatched: 6. This CDR3 is 15 amino acids long. Points from the study as a whole: Higher Inverse Simpson Index values in graft donor and pretransplant recipient predicted broader posttransplant TCR diversity.

The receptor was isolated from a man in his sixties with acute myeloid leukemia. Some clones in this sample may be carry-over from other donors' samples. The rearrangement joins TRBV9 to TRBJ2-5; 11 bases fit TRBD2. The material was peripheral blood mononuclear cells, obtained before stem cell transplant. As DNA, the CDR3 is TGTGCCAGCACCCGGACTAGCGGGTTACAAGAGACCCAGTACTTC. This gives the protein CASTRTSGLQETQYF.